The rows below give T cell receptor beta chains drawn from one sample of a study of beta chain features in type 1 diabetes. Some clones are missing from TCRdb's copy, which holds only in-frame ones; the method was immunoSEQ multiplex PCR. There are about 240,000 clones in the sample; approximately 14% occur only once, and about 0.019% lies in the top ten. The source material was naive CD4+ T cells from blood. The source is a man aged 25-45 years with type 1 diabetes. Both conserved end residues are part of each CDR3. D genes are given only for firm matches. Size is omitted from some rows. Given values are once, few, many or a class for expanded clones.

CDR3 DNA: TGTGCCAGCAGCGCCCCCGGGCTTAGCGGGGAACAAGAGACCCAGTACTTC
CDR3 protein: CASSAPGLSGEQETQYF
clone size: -
V gene: TRBV5-6
J gene: TRBJ2-5
D gene: TRBD2

CDR3 DNA: TGTGCCAGCAGCCGGGGACAGGTTGGAAACACCATATATTTT
CDR3 protein: CASSRGQVGNTIYF
clone size: -
V gene: TRBV4-2
J gene: TRBJ1-3
D gene: TRBD1

CDR3 DNA: TGTGCCAGCAGCTTAGCGGCAGGGGTGAACACTGAAGCTTTCTTT
CDR3 protein: CASSLAAGVNTEAFF
clone size: -
V gene: TRBV7-2
J gene: TRBJ1-1
D gene: -

CDR3 DNA: TGTGCCAGCAGCTCCGACAGGGTGGGTAATCAGCCCCAGCATTTT
CDR3 protein: CASSSDRVGNQPQHF
clone size: few
V gene: TRBV4-2
J gene: TRBJ1-5
D gene: TRBD1

CDR3 DNA: TGTGCCAGCAGCGTAGCAGCTAGTTCAGATACGCAGTATTTT
CDR3 protein: CASSVAASSDTQYF
clone size: -
V gene: TRBV9
J gene: TRBJ2-3
D gene: -

CDR3 DNA: TGTGCTAGCAGCTTAGACCTAGCGGGGAACTACAATGAGCAGTTCTTC
CDR3 protein: CASSLDLAGNYNEQFF
clone size: -
V gene: TRBV7-7
J gene: TRBJ2-1
D gene: TRBD2

CDR3 DNA: TGCGCCAGCAGCTTTCAGCCGCAGGTGGCGTCCGAGCAGTACTTC
CDR3 protein: CASSFQPQVASEQYF
clone size: few
V gene: TRBV5-1
J gene: TRBJ2-7
D gene: -

CDR3 DNA: TGTGCCAGATACAACCTATGGACAGGGGGTAACGAGCAGTACTTC
CDR3 protein: CARYNLWTGGNEQYF
clone size: -
V gene: TRBV6-5
J gene: TRBJ2-7
D gene: TRBD1

CDR3 DNA: TGTGCCAGCAGCACCACAGCGCGGGAGCGCGAGCAGTACTTC
CDR3 protein: CASSTTAREREQYF
clone size: -
V gene: TRBV27
J gene: TRBJ2-7
D gene: TRBD2

CDR3 DNA: TGCGCCAGCAGCCGACTAGCGGAGCAACAAGAGACCCAGTACTTC
CDR3 protein: CASSRLAEQQETQYF
clone size: -
V gene: TRBV5-1
J gene: TRBJ2-5
D gene: TRBD2

CDR3 DNA: TGCAGCGTCCTCGACGGGGGTGGCTACACCTTC
CDR3 protein: CSVLDGGGYTF
clone size: -
V gene: TRBV29-1
J gene: TRBJ1-2
D gene: -